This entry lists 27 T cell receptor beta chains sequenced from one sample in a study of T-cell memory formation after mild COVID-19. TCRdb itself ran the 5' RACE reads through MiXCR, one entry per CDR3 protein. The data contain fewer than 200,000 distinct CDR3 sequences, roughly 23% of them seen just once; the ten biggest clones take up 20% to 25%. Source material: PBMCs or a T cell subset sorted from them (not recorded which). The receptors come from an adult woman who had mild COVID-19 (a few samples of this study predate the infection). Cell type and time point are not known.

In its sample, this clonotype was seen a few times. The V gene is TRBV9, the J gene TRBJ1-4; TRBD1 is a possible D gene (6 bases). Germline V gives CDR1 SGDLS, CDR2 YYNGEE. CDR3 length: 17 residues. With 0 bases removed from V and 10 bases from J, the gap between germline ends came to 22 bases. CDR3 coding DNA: TGTGCCAGCAGCGTAGAATCCGGACAGCCAAGTGGGAGAAAACTGTTTTTT. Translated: CASSVESGQPSGRKLFF. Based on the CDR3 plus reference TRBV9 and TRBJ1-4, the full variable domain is DSGVTQTPKHLITATGQRVTLRCSPRSGDLSVYWYQQSLDQGLQFLIQYYNGEERAKGNILERFSAQQFPDLHSELNLSSLELGDSALYFCASSVESGQPSGRKLFFGSGTQLSVL.

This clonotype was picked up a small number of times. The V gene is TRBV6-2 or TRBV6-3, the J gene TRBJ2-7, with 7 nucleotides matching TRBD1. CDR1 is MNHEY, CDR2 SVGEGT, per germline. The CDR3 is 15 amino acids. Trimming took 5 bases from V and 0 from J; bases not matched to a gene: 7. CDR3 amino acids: CASSHGTADSYEQYF. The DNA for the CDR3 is TGTGCCAGCAGTCACGGGACAGCGGACTCCTACGAGCAGTACTTC.

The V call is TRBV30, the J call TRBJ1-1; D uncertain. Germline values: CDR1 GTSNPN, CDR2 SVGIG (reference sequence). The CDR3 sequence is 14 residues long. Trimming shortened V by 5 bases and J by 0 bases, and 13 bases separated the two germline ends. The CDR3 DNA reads TGTGCCTGGCTCCGGGCTCCTGTGAACACTGAAGCTTTCTTT. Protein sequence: CAWLRAPVNTEAFF.

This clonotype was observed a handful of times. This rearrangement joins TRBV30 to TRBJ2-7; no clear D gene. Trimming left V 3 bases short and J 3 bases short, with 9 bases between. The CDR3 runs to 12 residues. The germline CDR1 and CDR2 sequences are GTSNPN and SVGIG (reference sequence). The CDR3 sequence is CAWSPLSYEQYF. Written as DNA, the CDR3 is TGTGCCTGGAGCCCCCTCAGCTACGAGCAGTACTTC.

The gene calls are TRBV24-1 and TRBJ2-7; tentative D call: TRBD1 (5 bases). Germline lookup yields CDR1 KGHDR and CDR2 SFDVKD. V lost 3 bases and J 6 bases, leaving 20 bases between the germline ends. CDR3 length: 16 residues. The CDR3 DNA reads TGTGCCACCAGTGATCGCTCCGGTGGACACGGCGGCGAGCAGTACTTC. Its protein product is CATSDRSGGHGGEQYF.

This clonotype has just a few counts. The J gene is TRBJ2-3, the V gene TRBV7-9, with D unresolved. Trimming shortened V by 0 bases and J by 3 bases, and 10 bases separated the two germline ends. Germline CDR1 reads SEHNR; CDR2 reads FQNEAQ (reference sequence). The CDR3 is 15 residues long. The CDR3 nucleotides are TGTGCCAGCAGCTTAGCGCTAGTCGGAACAGATACGCAGTATTTT. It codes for CASSLALVGTDTQYF.

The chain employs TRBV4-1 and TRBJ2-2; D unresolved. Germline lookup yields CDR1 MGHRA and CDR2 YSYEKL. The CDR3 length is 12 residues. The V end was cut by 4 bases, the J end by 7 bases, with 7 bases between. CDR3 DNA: TGCGCCAGCAGCCCGAGTATCGGGGAGCTGTTTTTT. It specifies CASSPSIGELFF.

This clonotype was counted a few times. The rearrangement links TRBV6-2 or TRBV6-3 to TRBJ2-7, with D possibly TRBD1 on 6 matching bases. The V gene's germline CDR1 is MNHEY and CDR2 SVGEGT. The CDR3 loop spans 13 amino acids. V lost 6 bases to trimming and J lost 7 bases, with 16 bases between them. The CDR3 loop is CASSLGTRVEQYF. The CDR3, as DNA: TGTGCCAGCAGCCTCGGGACAAGAGTAGAGCAGTACTTC.

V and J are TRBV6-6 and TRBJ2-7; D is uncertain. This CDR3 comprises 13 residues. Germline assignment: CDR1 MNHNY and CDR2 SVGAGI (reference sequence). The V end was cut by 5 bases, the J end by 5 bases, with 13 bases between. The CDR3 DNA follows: TGTGCCAGCAGTACCCCCGTTGCGGACGAGCAGTACTTC. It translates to CASSTPVADEQYF.

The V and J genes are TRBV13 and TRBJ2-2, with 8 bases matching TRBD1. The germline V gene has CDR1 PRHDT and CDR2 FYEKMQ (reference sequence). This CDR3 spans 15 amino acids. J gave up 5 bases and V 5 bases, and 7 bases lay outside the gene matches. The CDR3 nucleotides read TGTGCCAGCAGCGGAGACAGGGGAAGAACCGGGGAGCTGTTTTTT. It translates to CASSGDRGRTGELFF.

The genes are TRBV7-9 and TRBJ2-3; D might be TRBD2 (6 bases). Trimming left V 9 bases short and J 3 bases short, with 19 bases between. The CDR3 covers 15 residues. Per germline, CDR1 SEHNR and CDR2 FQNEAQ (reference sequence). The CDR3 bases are TGTGCCAGTGGTGGCGGGACCTTATCGACAGATACGCAGTATTTT. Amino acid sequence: CASGGGTLSTDTQYF.

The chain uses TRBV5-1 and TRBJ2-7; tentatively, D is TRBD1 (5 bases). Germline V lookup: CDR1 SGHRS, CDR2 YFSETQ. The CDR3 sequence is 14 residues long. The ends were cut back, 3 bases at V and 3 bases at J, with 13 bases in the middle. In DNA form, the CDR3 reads TGCGCCAGCAGCTCCTTCGACAGTAACTACGAGCAGTACTTC. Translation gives CASSSFDSNYEQYF.

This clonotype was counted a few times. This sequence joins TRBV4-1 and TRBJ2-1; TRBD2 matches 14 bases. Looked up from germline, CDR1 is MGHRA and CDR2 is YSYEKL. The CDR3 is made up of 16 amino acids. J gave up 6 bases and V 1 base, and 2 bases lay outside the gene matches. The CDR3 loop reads CASSQGLAGGRNEQFF. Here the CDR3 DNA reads TGCGCCAGCAGCCAAGGACTAGCGGGGGGGCGCAATGAGCAGTTCTTC.

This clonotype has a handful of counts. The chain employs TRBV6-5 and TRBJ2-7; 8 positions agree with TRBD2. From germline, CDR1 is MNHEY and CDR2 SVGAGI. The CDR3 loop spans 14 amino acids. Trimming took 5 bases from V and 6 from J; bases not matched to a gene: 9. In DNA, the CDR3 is TGTGCCAGCAGTCGCCTCACGGGGGGGTTCGAGCAGTACTTC. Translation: CASSRLTGGFEQYF.

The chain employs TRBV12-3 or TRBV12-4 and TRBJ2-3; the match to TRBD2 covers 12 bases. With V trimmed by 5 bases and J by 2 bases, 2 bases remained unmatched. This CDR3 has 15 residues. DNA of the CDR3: TGTGCCAGCAGTCCTAGCGGGAGGGTCACAGATACGCAGTATTTT. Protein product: CASSPSGRVTDTQYF.

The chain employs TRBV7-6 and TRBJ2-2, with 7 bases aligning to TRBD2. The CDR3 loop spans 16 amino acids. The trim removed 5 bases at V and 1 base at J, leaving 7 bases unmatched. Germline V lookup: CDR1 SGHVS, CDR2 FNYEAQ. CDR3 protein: CASSPPPGGNTGELFF. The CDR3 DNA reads TGTGCCAGCAGCCCCCCCCCGGGGGGGAACACCGGGGAGCTGTTTTTT.

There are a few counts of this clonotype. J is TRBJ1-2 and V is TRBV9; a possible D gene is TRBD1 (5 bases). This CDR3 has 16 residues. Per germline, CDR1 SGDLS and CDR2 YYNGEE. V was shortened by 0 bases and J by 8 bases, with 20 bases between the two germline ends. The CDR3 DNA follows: TGTGCCAGCAGCGTAGCTGGCGGGGCCCTGCCCCCCGGCTACACCTTC. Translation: CASSVAGGALPPGYTF.

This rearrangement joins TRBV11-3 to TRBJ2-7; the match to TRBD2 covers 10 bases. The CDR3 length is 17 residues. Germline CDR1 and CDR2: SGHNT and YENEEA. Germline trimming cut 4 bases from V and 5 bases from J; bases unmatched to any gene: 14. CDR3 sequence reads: CASSSPGAGGPNHEQYF. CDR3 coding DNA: TGTGCCAGCAGCTCCCCCGGAGCGGGAGGGCCGAATCACGAGCAGTACTTC.

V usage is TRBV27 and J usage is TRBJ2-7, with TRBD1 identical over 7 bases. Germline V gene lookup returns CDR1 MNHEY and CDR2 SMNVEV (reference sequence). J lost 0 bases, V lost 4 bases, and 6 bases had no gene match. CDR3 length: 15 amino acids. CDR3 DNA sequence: TGTGCCAGCAGTTCCTCGGACAGGTTCTCCTACGAGCAGTACTTC. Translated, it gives CASSSSDRFSYEQYF.

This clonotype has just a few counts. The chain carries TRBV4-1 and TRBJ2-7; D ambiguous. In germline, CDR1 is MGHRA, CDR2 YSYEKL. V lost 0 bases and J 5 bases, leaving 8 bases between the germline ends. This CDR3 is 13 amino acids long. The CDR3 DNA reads TGCGCCAGCAGCCAAGATCCCCTGAACGAGCAGTACTTC. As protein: CASSQDPLNEQYF.

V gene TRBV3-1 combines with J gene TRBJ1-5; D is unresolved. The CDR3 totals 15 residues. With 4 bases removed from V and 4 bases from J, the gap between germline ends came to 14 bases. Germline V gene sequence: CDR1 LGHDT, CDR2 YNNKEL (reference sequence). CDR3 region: CASSLRWAANQPQHF. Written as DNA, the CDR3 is TGTGCCAGCAGCCTTCGGTGGGCAGCTAATCAGCCCCAGCATTTT.

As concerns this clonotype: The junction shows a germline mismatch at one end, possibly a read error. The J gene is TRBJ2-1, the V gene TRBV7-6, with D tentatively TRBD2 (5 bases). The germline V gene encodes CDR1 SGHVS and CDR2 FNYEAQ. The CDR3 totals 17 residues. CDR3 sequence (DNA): TGTGCCAGCAGATTAGCTGGTTTTAGCGTCCGGGGTGGTGAGCAGTTCTTC. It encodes CASRLAGFSVRGGEQFF.

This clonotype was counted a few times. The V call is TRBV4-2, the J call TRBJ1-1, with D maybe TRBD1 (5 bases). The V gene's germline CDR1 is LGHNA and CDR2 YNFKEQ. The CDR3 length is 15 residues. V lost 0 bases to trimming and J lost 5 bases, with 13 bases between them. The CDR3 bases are TGTGCCAGCAGCCAAGAACTAGAGGGGCGGACTGAAGCTTTCTTT. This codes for CASSQELEGRTEAFF.

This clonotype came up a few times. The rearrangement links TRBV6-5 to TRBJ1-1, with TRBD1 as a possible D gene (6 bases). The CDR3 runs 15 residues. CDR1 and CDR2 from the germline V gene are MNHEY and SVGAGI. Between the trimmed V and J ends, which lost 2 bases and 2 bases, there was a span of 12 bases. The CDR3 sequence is CASSYVGAVNTEAFF. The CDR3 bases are TGTGCCAGCAGTTACGTGGGGGCTGTCAACACTGAAGCTTTCTTT.

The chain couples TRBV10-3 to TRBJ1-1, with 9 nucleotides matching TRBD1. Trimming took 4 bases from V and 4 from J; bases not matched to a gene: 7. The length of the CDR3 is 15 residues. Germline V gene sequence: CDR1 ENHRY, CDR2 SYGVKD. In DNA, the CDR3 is TGTGCCATCAGTGCTCCCGGACAGGGGATCACTGAAGCTTTCTTT. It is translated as CAISAPGQGITEAFF.

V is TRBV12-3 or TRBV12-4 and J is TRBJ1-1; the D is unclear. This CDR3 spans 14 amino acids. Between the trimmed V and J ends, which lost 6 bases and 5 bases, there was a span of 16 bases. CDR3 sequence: CASSFDRLGTEAFF. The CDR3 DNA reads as TGTGCCAGCAGCTTTGATAGACTCGGTACTGAAGCTTTCTTT.

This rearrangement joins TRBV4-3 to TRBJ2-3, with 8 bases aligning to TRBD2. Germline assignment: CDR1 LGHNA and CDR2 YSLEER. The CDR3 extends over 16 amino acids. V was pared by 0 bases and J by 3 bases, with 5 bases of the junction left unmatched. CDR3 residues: CASSQDTGGSTDTQYF. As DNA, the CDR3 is TGCGCCAGCAGCCAAGATACGGGAGGGTCGACAGATACGCAGTATTTT.